Sequencing of this T cell receptor (beta chain) was carried out in a study of glioma-infiltrating T cells after dendritic cell vaccination. The sample's time point: after dendritic cell vaccination, including at tumor progression/relapse. V dropped 6 bases and J dropped 2; count of bases not matched to a gene: 3. Germline V CDR1 and CDR2: MNHNY, SVGAGI (reference sequence). The CDR3 has 13 residues. Sequencing was performed with immunoSEQ multiplex PCR; in TCRdb, only in-frame clones are kept and a portion is missing. The sample carries more than 95,000 clones, 65% to 85% recorded once. The sequencing used blood, collected after dendritic cell vaccination. The TCR comes from a human donor with glioblastoma. The chain is built from TRBV6-6 and TRBJ1-1; 7 nucleotides line up with TRBD1. CDR3 protein: CASRGQLNTEAFF. Here the CDR3 DNA reads TGTGCCAGCAGGGGACAGTTAAACACTGAAGCTTTCTTT.